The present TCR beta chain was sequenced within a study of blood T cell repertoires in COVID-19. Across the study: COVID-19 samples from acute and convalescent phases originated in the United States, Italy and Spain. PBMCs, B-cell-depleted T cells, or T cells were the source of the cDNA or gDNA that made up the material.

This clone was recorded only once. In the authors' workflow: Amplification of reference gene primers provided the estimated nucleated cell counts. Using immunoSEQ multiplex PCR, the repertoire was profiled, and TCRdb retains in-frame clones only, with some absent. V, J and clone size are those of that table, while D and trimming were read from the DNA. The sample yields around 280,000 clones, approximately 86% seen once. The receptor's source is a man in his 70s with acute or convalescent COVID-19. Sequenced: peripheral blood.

CDR3 region: CASSPYRSTTF. The CDR3 nucleotides read TGTGCCAGCAGCCCGTATCGGTCAACGACCTTC. The chain recombines TRBV7-2 with TRBJ1-2; unclear D gene. The CDR3 consists of 11 residues. The V end was cut by 5 bases, the J end by 14 bases, with 15 bases between. The germline CDR1 and CDR2 sequences are SGHTA and FQGNSA.